These 13 T cell receptor beta chains came from one sample sequenced in a study of T cells in Graves' hyperthyroidism and ophthalmopathy. The CDR3 regions of TCR beta were amplified from RNA transcripts. In the first-round RT-PCR of the TCR CDR3, the HTBI primer set was used. TCRdb independently ran MiXCR on the multiplex PCR reads; one entry per CDR3 protein. The table has about 360,000 distinct CDR3 sequences, less than 15% seen once. The sample comprised blood. These receptors were taken from a woman under 30 with Graves' hyperthyroidism.

The chain has TRBV28 and TRBJ2-3, with a possible D match to TRBD2 (5 bases). This CDR3 region has 16 residues. The germline V gene has CDR1 MDHEN and CDR2 SYDVKM. V gave up 2 bases and J gave up 0 bases, with 12 bases separating them. The CDR3 here is CASSLPGVPSTDTQYF. The CDR3 nucleotides are TGTGCCAGCAGTTTACCCGGGGTGCCTAGCACAGATACGCAGTATTTT.

This clonotype was seen many times. This rearrangement joins TRBV27 to TRBJ2-1, with D hard to call. Germline V gene lookup returns CDR1 MNHEY and CDR2 SMNVEV (reference sequence). CDR3 length: 14 amino acids. V lost 3 bases and J 2 bases, leaving 8 bases between the germline ends. The CDR3 is CASSFEGPYNEQFF. CDR3 nucleotides: TGTGCCAGCAGTTTCGAAGGGCCCTACAATGAGCAGTTCTTC.

This clonotype was detected many times. The CDR3 protein is CASSQPRQGDQDTQYF. In DNA, the CDR3 is TGTGCCAGCAGCCAACCCCGACAGGGCGATCAAGATACGCAGTATTTT. This sequence joins TRBV9 and TRBJ2-3; 7 nucleotides agree with TRBD1. Germline V CDR1 and CDR2: SGDLS, YYNGEE. The CDR3 has 16 residues. The junction had 13 bases not matched to a gene; V was cut back by 4 bases and J by 5 bases.

The sample holds many counts of this clonotype. This chain links TRBV20-1 with TRBJ1-1; TRBD1 might be the D (6 bases). Germline V gene data show CDR1 as DFQATT and CDR2 as SNEGSKA (reference sequence). V lost 6 bases and J lost 1, with 12 bases in between. This CDR3 has 13 residues. CDR3 residues: CSAHRDRNTEAFF. Here the CDR3 DNA reads TGCAGTGCGCACAGGGATCGGAACACTGAAGCTTTCTTT.

This clonotype was recorded many times. V gene TRBV11-2 combines with J gene TRBJ2-5; the D gene is possibly TRBD2 (5 bases). The V gene lost 6 bases and the J gene lost 7 bases, with 21 bases spanning the gap. This CDR3 has 15 residues. Germline V gene sequence: CDR1 SGHAT, CDR2 FQNNGV. Here the CDR3 DNA reads TGTGCCAGCAGTTCCATAAGCGGTCAGCCGGGGACCCAGTACTTC. It is translated as CASSSISGQPGTQYF.

This clonotype was observed at least ten times. The chain uses TRBV13 and TRBJ2-7; TRBD1 agrees at 12 bases. Germline V gene lookup returns CDR1 PRHDT and CDR2 FYEKMQ (reference sequence). V lost 5 bases, J lost 5 bases, and 7 bases stayed unmatched. The CDR3 is 15 residues long. The CDR3 coding sequence is TGTGCCAGCAGCCCGAGGGGGACAGGGGGCCACGAGCAGTACTTC. It is translated as CASSPRGTGGHEQYF.

This clonotype came up many times. The chain is built from TRBV28 and TRBJ1-5, with D unclear. Trimming removed 5 bases at V and 0 bases at J, with 14 bases between. The CDR3 contains 16 residues. The germline V gene has CDR1 MDHEN and CDR2 SYDVKM. The CDR3 loop is CASSPTDGYSNQPQHF. Here the CDR3 DNA reads TGTGCCAGCAGTCCCACGGACGGTTATAGCAATCAGCCCCAGCATTTT. Based on the CDR3 plus reference TRBV28 and TRBJ1-5, the full variable domain is DVKVTQSSRYLVKRTGEKVFLECVQDMDHENMFWYRQDPGLGLRLIYFSYDVKMKEKGDIPEGYSVSREKKERFSLILESASTNQTSMYLCASSPTDGYSNQPQHFGDGTRLSIL.

This clonotype showed up many times. This chain connects TRBV3-1 to TRBJ2-2; no definite D call. The CDR3 loop spans 14 amino acids. V was clipped by 2 bases and J by 4 bases, with 8 bases between them. The germline CDR1 and CDR2 sequences are LGHDT and YNNKEL (reference sequence). CDR3 nucleotide sequence: TGTGCCAGCAGCCAATGGGCGGCCACCGGGGAGCTGTTTTTT. Translation gives CASSQWAATGELFF.

There are many counts of this clonotype. J is TRBJ2-2 and V is TRBV18; a weak D match, TRBD2 (6 bases). Germline loops: CDR1 KGHSH, CDR2 LQKENI. V lost 6 bases to trimming and J lost 3 bases, with 14 bases between them. The CDR3 contains 15 residues. The CDR3 bases are TGTGCCAGCTCGCCGAGGGAGGTGGACACCGGGGAGCTGTTTTTT. Amino acids: CASSPREVDTGELFF.

This clonotype appeared many times. The chain recombines TRBV28 with TRBJ2-7; D assignment may be TRBD1 or TRBD2 (7 bases each). The V end was cut by 5 bases, the J end by 3 bases, with 17 bases between. The CDR3 consists of 15 residues. CDR1 is MDHEN and CDR2 is SYDVKM in the germline V gene. The CDR3 sequence: CASSPGGAGRYEQYF. DNA of the CDR3: TGTGCCAGCAGTCCAGGGGGGGCGGGACGCTACGAGCAGTACTTC.

This clonotype showed up just a few times. This chain joins TRBV27 and TRBJ1-3, with 9 positions matching TRBD1. Germline CDR1 and CDR2: MNHEY and SMNVEV (reference sequence). The length of the CDR3 is 15 residues. The V segment lost 2 bases and the J segment 2 bases; nucleotides outside the gene matches: 1. CDR3 bases: TGTGCCAGCAGTTTAGGGACAGGGACTGGAAACACCATATATTTT. Translating it yields CASSLGTGTGNTIYF.

As concerns this clonotype: A much larger clone is a single base away; this may be a read error. In DNA, the CDR3 is TGTGCCAGCTCACCAGCAAAATTCTCTGGAAACACCTTATATTTT. Translating it yields CASSPAKFSGNTLYF. This sequence joins TRBV18 and TRBJ1-3, with no clear D. The CDR3 is 15 amino acids. Germline V gene data show CDR1 as KGHSH and CDR2 as LQKENI.

The chain employs TRBV5-1 and TRBJ1-4, with D maybe TRBD1 (6 bases). The V and J ends lost 4 bases and 13 bases respectively, with 23 bases between them. Germline-derived CDR1 and CDR2 are SGHRS and YFSETQ. This CDR3 spans 15 amino acids. CDR3 loop: CASSVGDTPGLGLFF. The CDR3 nucleotides are TGCGCCAGCAGCGTGGGGGACACTCCTGGCCTTGGACTGTTTTTT.